This record looks at one T cell receptor (beta chain) sequence and its context. This sample stems from a study of blood T cell repertoires in COVID-19. Using immunoSEQ multiplex PCR, the repertoire was profiled, and TCRdb retains in-frame clones only, with some absent. The table shows approximately 250,000 clones, with approximately 80% occurring only once. Trimming at V came to 5 bases and at J to 7 bases, leaving 14 bases not matched to a gene. The CDR3 contains 19 residues. Per germline, CDR1 MDHEN and CDR2 SYDVKM. The V and J genes are TRBV28 and TRBJ2-1; 16 nucleotides align to TRBD2. The sequenced material came from peripheral blood. The sequence was obtained from a human donor in a cohort sampled during active COVID-19. CDR3 sequence: CASSPRPGTSGGARNEQFF. The CDR3 DNA reads as TGTGCCAGCAGTCCCCGGCCCGGGACTAGCGGGGGGGCCAGGAATGAGCAGTTCTTC.